The entry that follows covers one TCR beta chain sequence. This clonotype was observed at least ten times. The clone's antigen remains unknown. No much larger clonotype is one base removed from it; base qualities were not supplied. V loses 4 bases of germline sequence and J loses 0 bases, and the interval between the two ends is 10 bases. In the germline V gene, CDR1 corresponds to SQVTM and CDR2 to ANQGSEA. The CDR3, cysteine through phenylalanine, is 14 amino acids long. Left in the record is the CDR3 DNA by itself, 42 bases read in frame from the first base. This record belongs to a study of identical twins (dated by TCRdb to about 2016). In the study overall: TCR alpha and beta repertoires from monozygotic twins, unrelated adults of various ages and cord blood were deep-sequenced to test whether fetal clonotypes persist. To rule out contamination, the twin experiments were replicated at different times with different library preparation protocols.

Overall results and qualifications from the work: Zero-insertion analyses could be partly confounded by invariant T cells such as MAIT and iNKT, although diverse VJ usage argued against such confounding for most clonotypes. Compared with coincidental sharing between unrelated individuals, out-of-frame TCR alpha sequences shared between twins showed an excess of sequences with low generation probability. Conclusions relied on cross-sectional statistical analysis, since the same donors could not be followed over many years. In beta out-of-frame sequences, excess twin sharing was weaker, because having fewer shared sequences lowered the signal-to-noise ratio. Abundant cord blood beta clonotypes carried fewer insertions; young adult naive repertoires showed a weaker similar trend, while memory repertoires showed none. In monozygotic twins, recombination models systematically underestimated out-of-frame TCR alpha sharing, but the models matched the sharing seen between unrelated individuals.

The library was produced with 5' RACE. Data came from an Illumina HiSeq 2000. A universal primer binding site was introduced by template switching, and a unique molecular identifier was present in the final cDNA, enabling accurate counting of TCR cDNA molecules. Specific primers in the conserved constant-segment region were used to synthesize first-strand cDNA for the TCR alpha and beta chains. To control for contamination, every cDNA library carried two barcodes: a SMART-Mk sample barcode plus Illumina barcodes. TruSeq adapter sequences and Illumina sample barcodes were added in two successive PCR steps. TCR alpha and beta cDNA libraries were sequenced on the Illumina HiSeq platform with custom primers. The authors' pipeline ran thus. Raw reads were processed with MiGEC to extract unique molecular identifiers, and MiXCR was used to determine CDR3 positions. Recombination models were inferred per individual with the repgenHMM and IGoR tools using an EM algorithm. Shared clonotypes were analyzed with the tcR package in R, and sharing was normalized by the product of cloneset sizes. To study raw recombination free of thymic and clonal selection effects, out-of-frame nonproductive sequences were analyzed. The raw public reads went through TCRdb reprocessing: fastp at Q25, MiXCR clone calling, in-frame beta chains kept. A single entry per CDR3 protein holds the most common genes and DNA from its merged rows. TCRdb's processing, not the authors', yielded these V and J calls. The sample table contains some 630,000 distinct CDR3 sequences; only one count was recorded for about 7.6% of them. Around 1.6% of the sample is in the top ten clones.

Every donor in the study was a healthy Caucasian. The twin cohort consisted of three pairs of female monozygotic twins, all aged roughly 18 to 30 years. Peripheral blood mononuclear cells were used as the source from which RNA for TCR libraries was isolated. These data also formed part of another study, on yellow fever vaccine responses in identical twins. From the second report: The T cell response to vaccination in identical twins was reported by the authors to appear partly convergent and partly personalized. In identical twins, the study followed T cell clones that responded to the vaccine with precision.

The chain joins TRBV29-1 to TRBJ2-1; D gene: possibly TRBD1, on 6 matching bases. Input material: PBMCs. The clonotype comes from a woman aged 18-29 years in good health. The DNA sequence follows: TGCAGCGTTGTGGGGGCGGTCTCCTACAATGAGCAGTTCTTC. It is translated as CSVVGAVSYNEQFF.